These T cell receptor beta chains were read from a single sample in a study of blood T cell repertoires in COVID-19. The protocol was immunoSEQ multiplex PCR, while the TCRdb copy is restricted to in-frame clones and leaves out a portion. The sample yields tens of thousands of clones, more than 85% seen once. Sequencing was performed on peripheral blood. Source of these receptors: a human donor with active COVID-19. The donor label of this sample is uncertain. Both conserved end residues are part of each CDR3. The D gene is left open where the match is weak. Rows may omit the clone size; those that give it use once, few, many or a size class.

D gene: TRBD2
J gene: TRBJ2-3
V gene: TRBV9
clone size: once
CDR3 protein: CASSALAGVGTDTQYF
CDR3 DNA: TGTGCCAGCAGCGCGCTAGCGGGAGTGGGCACAGATACGCAGTATTTT

D gene: TRBD1
J gene: TRBJ1-5
V gene: TRBV9
clone size: -
CDR3 protein: CASSLSDRAKNQPQHF
CDR3 DNA: TGTGCCAGCAGCCTCTCGGACAGGGCAAAAAATCAGCCCCAGCATTTT

D gene: TRBD2
J gene: TRBJ2-1
V gene: TRBV7-7
clone size: -
CDR3 protein: CASSRRTSGRAHEQFF
CDR3 DNA: TGTGCCAGCAGCCGACGGACTAGCGGGAGAGCCCATGAGCAGTTCTTC

D gene: TRBD2
J gene: TRBJ2-5
V gene: TRBV7-9
clone size: once
CDR3 protein: CASSPSGGGETGYF
CDR3 DNA: TGTGCCAGCAGCCCTAGCGGTGGCGGGGAGACGGGGTACTTC

D gene: TRBD2
J gene: TRBJ2-3
V gene: TRBV6-5
clone size: -
CDR3 protein: CASSTNSGSTDTQYF
CDR3 DNA: TGTGCCAGCAGTACTAATAGCGGGAGCACAGATACGCAGTATTTT

D gene: -
J gene: TRBJ1-5
V gene: TRBV19
clone size: -
CDR3 protein: CASKGDYSNQPQHF
CDR3 DNA: TGTGCCAGTAAGGGGGACTATAGCAATCAGCCCCAGCATTTT

D gene: -
J gene: TRBJ1-3
V gene: TRBV18
clone size: few
CDR3 protein: CASSTGNTIYF
CDR3 DNA: TGTGCCAGCTCCACTGGAAACACCATATATTTT

D gene: TRBD2
J gene: TRBJ2-7
V gene: TRBV5-5
clone size: -
CDR3 protein: CASSLVPSGRHEQYF
CDR3 DNA: TGTGCCAGCAGCTTGGTTCCTAGCGGGAGGCACGAGCAGTACTTC

D gene: -
J gene: TRBJ2-3
V gene: TRBV7-9
clone size: -
CDR3 protein: CASSLGLGTDTQYF
CDR3 DNA: TGTGCCAGCTCTTTGGGGCTGGGCACAGATACGCAGTATTTT

D gene: -
J gene: TRBJ1-1
V gene: TRBV9
clone size: -
CDR3 protein: CASSPRAANTEAFF
CDR3 DNA: TGTGCCAGCAGCCCGCGGGCAGCGAACACTGAAGCTTTCTTT

D gene: -
J gene: TRBJ1-1
V gene: TRBV7-3
clone size: -
CDR3 protein: CASSLTAGTEAFF
CDR3 DNA: TGTGCCAGCAGCTTAACGGCAGGGACTGAAGCTTTCTTT

D gene: -
J gene: TRBJ1-1
V gene: TRBV20-1
clone size: -
CDR3 protein: CSASADMNTEAFF
CDR3 DNA: TGCAGTGCTAGTGCGGACATGAACACTGAAGCTTTCTTT

D gene: -
J gene: TRBJ2-2
V gene: TRBV6-4
clone size: medium-sized
CDR3 protein: CASRYRVDGTGELFF
CDR3 DNA: TGTGCCAGCAGATACAGGGTGGATGGCACCGGGGAGCTGTTTTTT

D gene: -
J gene: TRBJ1-1
V gene: TRBV5-5
clone size: -
CDR3 protein: CASSRSSSSTGTEAFF
CDR3 DNA: TGTGCCAGCAGTCGGTCTAGCAGTTCAACGGGCACTGAAGCTTTCTTT

D gene: TRBD1
J gene: TRBJ1-3
V gene: TRBV4-1
clone size: -
CDR3 protein: CASSGQDRKSSGNTIYF
CDR3 DNA: TGCGCCAGCTCCGGACAGGACCGAAAGAGCTCTGGAAACACCATATATTTT

D gene: TRBD1
J gene: TRBJ1-5
V gene: TRBV5-6
clone size: -
CDR3 protein: CASSLGRQGAYQPQHF
CDR3 DNA: TGTGCCAGCAGCTTAGGGAGACAGGGGGCATATCAGCCCCAGCATTTT

D gene: -
J gene: TRBJ1-5
V gene: TRBV18
clone size: -
CDR3 protein: CASSPLEGSGNQPQHF
CDR3 DNA: TGTGCCAGCTCACCACTGGAGGGGTCTGGCAATCAGCCCCAGCATTTT

D gene: -
J gene: TRBJ2-3
V gene: TRBV30
clone size: -
CDR3 protein: CAWSERGTDTQYF
CDR3 DNA: TGTGCCTGGAGTGAGCGGGGCACAGATACGCAGTATTTT

D gene: TRBD1
J gene: TRBJ2-3
V gene: TRBV7-9
clone size: -
CDR3 protein: CASSLRGQGFTDTQYF
CDR3 DNA: TGTGCCAGCAGCTTAAGGGGACAGGGTTTTACAGATACGCAGTATTTT

D gene: -
J gene: TRBJ2-4
V gene: TRBV30
clone size: once
CDR3 protein: CAWSVFSSENIQYF
CDR3 DNA: TGTGCCTGGAGTGTTTTTAGCTCTGAAAACATTCAGTACTTC

D gene: TRBD2
J gene: TRBJ2-1
V gene: TRBV7-6
clone size: once
CDR3 protein: CASSLFPELAGKNEQFF
CDR3 DNA: TGTGCCAGCAGCTTATTTCCTGAGCTAGCGGGAAAGAATGAGCAGTTCTTC

D gene: TRBD1
J gene: TRBJ2-1
V gene: TRBV6-2/TRBV6-3
clone size: -
CDR3 protein: CASSYVGTARGEQFF
CDR3 DNA: TGTGCCAGCAGTTACGTCGGGACAGCGAGGGGTGAGCAGTTCTTC

D gene: -
J gene: TRBJ2-7
V gene: TRBV7-9
clone size: -
CDR3 protein: CASSLAHGAFYEQYF
CDR3 DNA: TGTGCCAGCAGCTTAGCCCACGGAGCCTTTTACGAGCAGTACTTC

D gene: TRBD1
J gene: TRBJ1-2
V gene: TRBV25-1
clone size: once
CDR3 protein: CASSDGDRAGRNYGYTF
CDR3 DNA: TGTGCCAGCAGTGACGGGGACAGGGCGGGCCGAAACTATGGCTACACCTTC

D gene: TRBD1
J gene: TRBJ2-7
V gene: TRBV18
clone size: -
CDR3 protein: CASSPQQGLGSYEQYF
CDR3 DNA: TGTGCCAGCTCACCACAACAGGGGTTGGGCTCCTACGAGCAGTACTTC

D gene: TRBD2
J gene: TRBJ2-3
V gene: TRBV2
clone size: -
CDR3 protein: CASSEGSGTPGDTQYF
CDR3 DNA: TGTGCCAGCAGTGAAGGGAGCGGGACGCCGGGAGATACGCAGTATTTT

D gene: TRBD1
J gene: TRBJ1-1
V gene: TRBV7-2
clone size: -
CDR3 protein: CASRIQGAMNTEAFF
CDR3 DNA: TGTGCCAGCAGAATCCAGGGGGCCATGAACACTGAAGCTTTCTTT

D gene: -
J gene: TRBJ2-7
V gene: TRBV2
clone size: -
CDR3 protein: CASRTAGAYEQYF
CDR3 DNA: TGTGCCAGCAGGACCGCGGGGGCATACGAGCAGTACTTC

D gene: TRBD2
J gene: TRBJ2-7
V gene: TRBV19
clone size: -
CDR3 protein: CASSSGTSSYEQYF
CDR3 DNA: TGTGCCAGTAGTTCCGGGACTAGCAGCTACGAGCAGTACTTC